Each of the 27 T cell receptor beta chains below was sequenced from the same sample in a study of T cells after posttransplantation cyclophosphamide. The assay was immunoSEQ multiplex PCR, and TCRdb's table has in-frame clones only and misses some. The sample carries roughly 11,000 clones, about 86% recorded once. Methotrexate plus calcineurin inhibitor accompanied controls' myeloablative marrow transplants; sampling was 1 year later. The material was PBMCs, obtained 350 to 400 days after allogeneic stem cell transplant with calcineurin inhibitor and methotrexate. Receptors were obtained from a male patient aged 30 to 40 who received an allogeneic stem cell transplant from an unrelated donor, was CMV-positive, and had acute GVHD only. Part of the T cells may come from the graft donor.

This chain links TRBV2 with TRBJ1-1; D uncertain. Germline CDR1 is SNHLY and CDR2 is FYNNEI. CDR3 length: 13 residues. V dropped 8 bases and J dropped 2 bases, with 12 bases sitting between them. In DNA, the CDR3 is TGTGCCAGCTATTTACATCCTAACACTGAAGCTTTCTTT. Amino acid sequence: CASYLHPNTEAFF.

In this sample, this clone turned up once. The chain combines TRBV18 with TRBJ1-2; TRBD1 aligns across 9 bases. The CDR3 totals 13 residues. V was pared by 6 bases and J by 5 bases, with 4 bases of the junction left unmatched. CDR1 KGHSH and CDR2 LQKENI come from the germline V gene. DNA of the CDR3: TGTGCCAGCTCCCCGACAGGGGGGTATGGCTACACCTTC. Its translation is CASSPTGGYGYTF.

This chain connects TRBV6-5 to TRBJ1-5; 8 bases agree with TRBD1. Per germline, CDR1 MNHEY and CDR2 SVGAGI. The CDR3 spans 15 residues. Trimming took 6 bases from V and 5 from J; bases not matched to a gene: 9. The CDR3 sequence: CASRPPGGRDQPQHF. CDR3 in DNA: TGTGCCAGCAGACCCCCAGGGGGCAGGGATCAGCCCCAGCATTTT.

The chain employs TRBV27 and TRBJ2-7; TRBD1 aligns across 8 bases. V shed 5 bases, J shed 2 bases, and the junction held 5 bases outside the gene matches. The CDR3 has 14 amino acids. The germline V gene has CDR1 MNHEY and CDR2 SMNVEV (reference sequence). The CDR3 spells CASSIGTGPYEQYF. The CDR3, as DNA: TGTGCCAGCAGTATCGGGACAGGCCCCTACGAGCAGTACTTC.

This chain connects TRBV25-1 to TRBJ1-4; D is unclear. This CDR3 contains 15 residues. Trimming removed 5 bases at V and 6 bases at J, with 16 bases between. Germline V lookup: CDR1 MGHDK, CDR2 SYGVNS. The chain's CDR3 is CASSPSGPGYEKLFF. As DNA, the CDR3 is TGTGCCAGCAGTCCGTCGGGTCCGGGGTATGAAAAACTGTTTTTT.

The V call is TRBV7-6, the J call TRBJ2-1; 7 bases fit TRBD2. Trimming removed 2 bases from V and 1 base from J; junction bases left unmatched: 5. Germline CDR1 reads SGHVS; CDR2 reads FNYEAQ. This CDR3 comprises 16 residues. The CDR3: CASSLWWEGSYNEQFF. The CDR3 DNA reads TGTGCCAGCAGCTTATGGTGGGAGGGTTCCTACAATGAGCAGTTCTTC. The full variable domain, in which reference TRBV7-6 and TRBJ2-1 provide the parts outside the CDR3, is GAGVSQSPRYKVTKRGQDVALRCDPISGHVSLYWYRQALGQGPEFLTYFNYEAQQDKSGLPNDRFSAERPEGSISTLTIQRTEQRDSAMYRCASSLWWEGSYNEQFFGPGTRLTVL.

The CDR3 is CASSLWTGPNEKLFF. The CDR3 DNA is TGTGCCAGCAGCTTGTGGACAGGGCCTAATGAAAAACTGTTTTTT. The chain carries TRBV5-5 and TRBJ1-4; 8 bases are a match to TRBD1. The CDR3 consists of 15 residues. The J segment lost 3 bases and the V segment lost 1 base, leaving 2 bases of the junction unmatched. CDR1 and CDR2 (germline): SGHKS, YYEKEE (reference sequence).

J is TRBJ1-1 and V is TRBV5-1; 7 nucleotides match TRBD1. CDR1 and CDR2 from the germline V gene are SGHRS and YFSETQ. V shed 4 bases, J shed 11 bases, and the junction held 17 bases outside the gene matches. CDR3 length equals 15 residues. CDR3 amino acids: CASSASSGGQLSAFF. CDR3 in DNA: TGCGCCAGCAGCGCCTCGTCAGGGGGGCAGCTTTCCGCTTTCTTT.

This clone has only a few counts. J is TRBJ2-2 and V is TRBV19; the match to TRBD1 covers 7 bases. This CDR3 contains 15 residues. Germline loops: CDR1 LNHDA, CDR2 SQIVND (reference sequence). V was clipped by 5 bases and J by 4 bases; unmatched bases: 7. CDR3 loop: CASSPLGTVTGELFF. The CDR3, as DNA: TGTGCCAGTAGTCCTCTAGGGACAGTCACCGGGGAGCTGTTTTTT.

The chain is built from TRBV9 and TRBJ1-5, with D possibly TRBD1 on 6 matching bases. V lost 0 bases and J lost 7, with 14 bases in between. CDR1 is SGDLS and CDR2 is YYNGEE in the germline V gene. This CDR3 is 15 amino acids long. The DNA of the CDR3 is TGTGCCAGCAGCGTAGAGGGCAGGGGTGACCAGCCCCAGCATTTT. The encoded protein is CASSVEGRGDQPQHF.

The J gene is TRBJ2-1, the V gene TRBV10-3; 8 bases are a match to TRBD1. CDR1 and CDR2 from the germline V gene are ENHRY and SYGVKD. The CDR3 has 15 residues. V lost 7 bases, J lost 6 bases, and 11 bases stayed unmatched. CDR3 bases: TGTGCCATCAACCCGGACAGGGCGCTTACCAATGAGCAGTTCTTC. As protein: CAINPDRALTNEQFF.

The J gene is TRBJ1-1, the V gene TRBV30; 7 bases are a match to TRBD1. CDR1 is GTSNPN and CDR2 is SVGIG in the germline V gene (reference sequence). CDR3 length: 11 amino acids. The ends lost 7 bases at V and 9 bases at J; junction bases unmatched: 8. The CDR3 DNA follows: TGTGCCTCATCCAGGGGGGAAAAAGCTTTCTTT. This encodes CASSRGEKAFF.

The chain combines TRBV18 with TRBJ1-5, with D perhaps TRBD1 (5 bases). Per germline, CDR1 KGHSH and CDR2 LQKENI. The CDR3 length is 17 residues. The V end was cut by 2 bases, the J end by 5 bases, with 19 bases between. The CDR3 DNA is TGTGCCAGCTCACCAACGGGAGGGGTGGCAGGTCATCAGCCCCAGCATTTT. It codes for CASSPTGGVAGHQPQHF.

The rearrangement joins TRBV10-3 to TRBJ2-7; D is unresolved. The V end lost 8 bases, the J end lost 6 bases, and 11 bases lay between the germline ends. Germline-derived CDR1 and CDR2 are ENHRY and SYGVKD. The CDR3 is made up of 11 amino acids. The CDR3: CAIGSAAEQYF. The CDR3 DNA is TGTGCCATCGGCTCCGCCGCCGAGCAGTACTTC.

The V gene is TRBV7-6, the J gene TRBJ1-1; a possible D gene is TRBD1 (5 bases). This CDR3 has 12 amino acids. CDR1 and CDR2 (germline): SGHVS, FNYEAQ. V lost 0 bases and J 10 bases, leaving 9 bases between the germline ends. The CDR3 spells CASSLAAGVAFF. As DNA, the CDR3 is TGTGCCAGCAGCTTAGCGGCGGGGGTAGCTTTCTTT.

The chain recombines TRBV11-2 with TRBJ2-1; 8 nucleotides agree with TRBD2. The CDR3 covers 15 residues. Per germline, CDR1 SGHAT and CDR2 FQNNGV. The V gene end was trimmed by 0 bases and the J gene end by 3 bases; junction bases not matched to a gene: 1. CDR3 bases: TGTGCCAGCAGCTTAGAGCGGGAGGTCTACAATGAGCAGTTCTTC. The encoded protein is CASSLEREVYNEQFF.

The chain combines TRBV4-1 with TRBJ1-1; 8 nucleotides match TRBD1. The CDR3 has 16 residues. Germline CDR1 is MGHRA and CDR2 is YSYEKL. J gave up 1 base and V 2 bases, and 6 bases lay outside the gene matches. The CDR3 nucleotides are TGCGCCAGCAGCCAAACACCAGGGGGCAGGAACACTGAAGCTTTCTTT. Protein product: CASSQTPGGRNTEAFF.

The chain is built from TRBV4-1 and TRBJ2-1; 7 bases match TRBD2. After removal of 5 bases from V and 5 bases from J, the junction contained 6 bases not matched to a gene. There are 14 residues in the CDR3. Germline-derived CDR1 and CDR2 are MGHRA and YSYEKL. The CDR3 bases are TGCGCCAGCAGCTCCCAGCGGGGCGACAATGAGCAGTTCTTC. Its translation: CASSSQRGDNEQFF.

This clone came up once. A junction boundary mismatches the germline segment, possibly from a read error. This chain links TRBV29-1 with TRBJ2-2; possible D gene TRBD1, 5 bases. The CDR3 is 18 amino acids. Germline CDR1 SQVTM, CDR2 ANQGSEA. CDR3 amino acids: CSVEVGARSTLNTGELFF. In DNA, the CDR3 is TGCAGCGTTGAAGTAGGGGCTCGCTCCACCCTGAACACCGGTGAGCTGTTTTTT.

The DNA for the CDR3 is TGTGCCAGCAGTGACTTGACTAGCGGGGGGAGTACAGATACGCAGTATTTT. Translation: CASSDLTSGGSTDTQYF. V is TRBV6-1 and J is TRBJ2-3; 13 positions match TRBD2. Trimming at V came to 3 bases and at J to 3 bases, leaving 6 bases not matched to a gene. CDR3 length equals 17 residues. The V gene's germline CDR1 is MNHNS and CDR2 SASEGT.

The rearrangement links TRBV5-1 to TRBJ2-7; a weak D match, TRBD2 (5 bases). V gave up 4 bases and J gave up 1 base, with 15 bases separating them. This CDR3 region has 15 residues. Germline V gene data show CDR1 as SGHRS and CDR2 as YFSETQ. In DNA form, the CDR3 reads TGCGCCAGCAGCATCGATCCCGGGAAATCCTACGAGCAGTACTTC. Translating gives CASSIDPGKSYEQYF.

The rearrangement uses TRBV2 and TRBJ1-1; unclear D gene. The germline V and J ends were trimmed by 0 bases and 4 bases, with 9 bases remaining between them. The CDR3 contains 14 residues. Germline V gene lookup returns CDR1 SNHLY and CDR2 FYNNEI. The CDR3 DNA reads TGTGCCAGCAGTGAAGCGAGAGGGTTCACTGAAGCTTTCTTT. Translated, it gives CASSEARGFTEAFF.

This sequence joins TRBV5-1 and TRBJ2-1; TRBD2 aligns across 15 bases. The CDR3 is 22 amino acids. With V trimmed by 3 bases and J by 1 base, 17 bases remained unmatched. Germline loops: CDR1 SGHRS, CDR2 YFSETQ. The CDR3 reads CASSSKGLAGGPTDRSYNEQFF. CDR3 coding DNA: TGCGCCAGCAGCTCGAAGGGACTAGCGGGAGGTCCAACGGATCGGTCCTACAATGAGCAGTTCTTC.

CDR3 residues: CASSRSTSGGSQETQYF. For the CDR3, the DNA is TGTGCCAGCTCCCGTTCCACTAGCGGGGGGTCCCAAGAGACCCAGTACTTC. This chain links TRBV18 with TRBJ2-5, with 12 bases that match TRBD2. Germline CDR1 reads KGHSH; CDR2 reads LQKENI. The CDR3 loop spans 17 amino acids. V shed 6 bases, J shed 1 base, and the junction held 9 bases outside the gene matches.

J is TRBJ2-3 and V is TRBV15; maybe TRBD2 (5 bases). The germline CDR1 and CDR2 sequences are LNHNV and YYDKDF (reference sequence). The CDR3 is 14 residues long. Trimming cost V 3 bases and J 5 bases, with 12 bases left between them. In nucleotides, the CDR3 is TGTGCCACCAGCAGCGGGATGTTGAAAGATACGCAGTATTTT. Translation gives CATSSGMLKDTQYF.

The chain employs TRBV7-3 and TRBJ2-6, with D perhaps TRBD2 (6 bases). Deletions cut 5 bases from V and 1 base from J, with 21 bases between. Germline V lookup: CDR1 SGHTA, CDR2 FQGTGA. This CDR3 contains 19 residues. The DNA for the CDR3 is TGTGCCAGCAGCCACCGGGGGAACGGAGGTTATTCTGGGGCCAACGTCCTGACTTTC. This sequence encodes CASSHRGNGGYSGANVLTF.

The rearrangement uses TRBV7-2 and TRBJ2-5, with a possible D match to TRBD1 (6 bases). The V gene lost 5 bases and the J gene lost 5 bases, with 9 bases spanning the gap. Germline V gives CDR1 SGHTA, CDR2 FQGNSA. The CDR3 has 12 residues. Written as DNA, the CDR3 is TGTGCCAGCAGCGGGGGCGTGGAGACCCAGTACTTC. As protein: CASSGGVETQYF.